One TCR beta chain is described in this entry. At least ten counts were recorded for this clone. This receptor's antigen is unknown. Nothing much larger sits one base from this clone, and base qualities are not available. The CDR3 has 14 amino acids, counting the end cysteine and phenylalanine. CDR3 DNA only is kept here, 42 bases in frame from base 1. The trim is 1 base for V and 9 bases for J, with a gap of 13 bases between the germline ends. None of the patients had been given any treatment before thyroid surgery. Using T-cell receptor beta sequencing, the study looked back at clinical samples from patients collected from about 2011 to 2019. Library construction relied on PCR. Instrument used: Illumina HiSeq 4000. High-throughput sequencing was used to profile the CDR3 region of the TCR beta-chain in every patient. The study's own analysis went as follows. A classifier to discriminate distant-metastatic papillary thyroid cancer patients was built from CDR3 differences across clinicopathological groups. The Shannon index was used to assess repertoire diversity, and the Morisita-Horn index was used to assess tumor-blood repertoire similarity. TCRdb trimmed the raw reads at Q25, called clones with MiXCR and kept productive beta chains. TCRdb, not the authors, supplied the V and J calls. The sample has 11,000 to 15,000 clones on record, about 12% of them singletons. The biggest ten clones account for 13% to 15% of the sample.

The source of the sample is a study of metastatic and nonmetastatic thyroid tumors (TCRdb year 2020). With respect to the entire study: Repertoires were compared across peripheral blood and tumor or nodule tissue samples from malignant and benign thyroid patients.

What the study reported, not specific to this receptor: In both blood and tumor samples, malignant tumors were reported to have significantly higher TCR beta diversity than benign nodules.

The receptor was isolated from a female donor with papillary thyroid cancer or a benign thyroid nodule (not recorded which). Some clones in this sample may be carry-over from other donors' samples. The sample comprised blood. The chain is assembled from TRBV12-3 or TRBV12-4 and TRBJ1-5; the D gene assignment is ambiguous. This receptor carries the CDR3 CASSLGSGPWPQHF. The DNA sequence reads TGTGCCAGCAGTTTAGGTTCCGGGCCATGGCCCCAGCATTTT.